The rows below give T cell receptor beta chains drawn from one sample of a study of cytomegalovirus exposure and HLA in healthy donors. Profiling relied on immunoSEQ multiplex PCR, and the TCRdb table lists in-frame clones only, not all of them. The sample includes approximately 110,000 clones. The source material was PBMCs. The receptors originated from a man younger than 30 in good health and CMV-seronegative. Both conserved end residues are part of each CDR3. Fields, in order: CDR3 DNA, CDR3 protein, J gene, V gene, clone size, D gene. The D gene is left open where the match is weak. Only some rows state a clone size, as once, few, many or a class for expanded clones.

CDR3 DNA: TGTGCCAGCAGCTTAGCGCTAGGAGCCGTGTACGAGCAGTACTTC
CDR3 protein: CASSLALGAVYEQYF
J gene: TRBJ2-7
V gene: TRBV7-9
clone size: .
D gene: .

CDR3 DNA: TGTGCCAGCAGTTCAGGACAGGGAGGTCAGCCCCAGCATTTT
CDR3 protein: CASSSGQGGQPQHF
J gene: TRBJ1-5
V gene: TRBV27
clone size: .
D gene: TRBD1

CDR3 DNA: TGTGCCAGCAGCTCTACCAGGGGTGGATCACCCCTCCACTTT
CDR3 protein: CASSSTRGGSPLHF
J gene: TRBJ1-6
V gene: TRBV11-2
clone size: .
D gene: .

CDR3 DNA: TGTGCCAGCAGCCTTTTAGTGGGACTAGCGGGTAGCACAGATACGCAGTATTTT
CDR3 protein: CASSLLVGLAGSTDTQYF
J gene: TRBJ2-3
V gene: TRBV28
clone size: .
D gene: TRBD2

CDR3 DNA: TGTGCCAGCAGCGTAGAAATTATACGACTAGCGGGAGACTACAATGAGCAGTTCTTC
CDR3 protein: CASSVEIIRLAGDYNEQFF
J gene: TRBJ2-1
V gene: TRBV9
clone size: .
D gene: TRBD2

CDR3 DNA: TGTGCCAGCAGCTTAGTTGGGACTACCCAAGAGACCCAGTACTTC
CDR3 protein: CASSLVGTTQETQYF
J gene: TRBJ2-5
V gene: TRBV11-1
clone size: .
D gene: TRBD2

CDR3 DNA: TGTGCCAGCAGCTCCCAGGGCGAAGGGCCCCAGCATTTT
CDR3 protein: CASSSQGEGPQHF
J gene: TRBJ1-5
V gene: TRBV7-2
clone size: .
D gene: .

CDR3 DNA: TGTGCCAGCCTTCGGACAGGGAACGAAAAACTGTTTTTT
CDR3 protein: CASLRTGNEKLFF
J gene: TRBJ1-4
V gene: TRBV6-1
clone size: .
D gene: TRBD1

CDR3 DNA: TGTGCCTGGAGTGTATCGTGGCTAGCGGGGGGATTCCCTAGCACAGATACGCAGTATTTT
CDR3 protein: CAWSVSWLAGGFPSTDTQYF
J gene: TRBJ2-3
V gene: TRBV30
clone size: .
D gene: TRBD2

CDR3 DNA: TGCGCCAGCAGCCAAACCGGGACTAGCGGGGGAACAGATACGCAGTATTTT
CDR3 protein: CASSQTGTSGGTDTQYF
J gene: TRBJ2-3
V gene: TRBV4-1
clone size: .
D gene: TRBD2

CDR3 DNA: TGTGCCAGCAGCTTAATGTCAGGGAGGACAGATACGCAGTATTTT
CDR3 protein: CASSLMSGRTDTQYF
J gene: TRBJ2-3
V gene: TRBV7-2
clone size: .
D gene: .

CDR3 DNA: TGTGCCAGCAGCCCCCCTGGGTTTACAGGGGTGGAAGAGCAGTTCTTC
CDR3 protein: CASSPPGFTGVEEQFF
J gene: TRBJ2-1
V gene: TRBV7-3
clone size: .
D gene: TRBD1

CDR3 DNA: TGTGCCAGTAGTAGGAGACAGCTCGTGTCAGATACGCAGTATTTT
CDR3 protein: CASSRRQLVSDTQYF
J gene: TRBJ2-3
V gene: TRBV19
clone size: .
D gene: .

CDR3 DNA: TGCGCCAGCAGTCGGGGGGGGACAGGGCAAGAGACCCAGTACTTC
CDR3 protein: CASSRGGTGQETQYF
J gene: TRBJ2-5
V gene: TRBV5-1
clone size: .
D gene: .

CDR3 DNA: TGTGCCAGCAGTGACTCCATGAACACTGAAGCTTTCTTT
CDR3 protein: CASSDSMNTEAFF
J gene: TRBJ1-1
V gene: TRBV6-4
clone size: .
D gene: .

CDR3 DNA: TGCAGCGTTGGTCACAGGGGCGACACTGAAGCTTTCTTT
CDR3 protein: CSVGHRGDTEAFF
J gene: TRBJ1-1
V gene: TRBV29-1
clone size: .
D gene: TRBD1

CDR3 DNA: TGTGCCACCAGCAGGGGACTAGCGGGAGGGGGTTGGCAAGAGACCCAGTACTTC
CDR3 protein: CATSRGLAGGGWQETQYF
J gene: TRBJ2-5
V gene: TRBV15
clone size: .
D gene: TRBD2

CDR3 DNA: TGTGCCATCAGCGGACCGGGACAGGGGCAAACTGAAGCTTTCTTT
CDR3 protein: CAISGPGQGQTEAFF
J gene: TRBJ1-1
V gene: TRBV10-3
clone size: .
D gene: TRBD1

CDR3 DNA: TGTGCCAGCAGACGCGCCCCCATCTACAATGAGCAGTTCTTC
CDR3 protein: CASRRAPIYNEQFF
J gene: TRBJ2-1
V gene: TRBV27
clone size: .
D gene: .

CDR3 DNA: TGTGCCAGCAGCTTAAGCCCTAGCGCCTACAATGAGCAGTTCTTC
CDR3 protein: CASSLSPSAYNEQFF
J gene: TRBJ2-1
V gene: TRBV7-2
clone size: .
D gene: .

CDR3 DNA: TGCAGTGCCGGGGTTAAAGAGACCCAGTACTTC
CDR3 protein: CSAGVKETQYF
J gene: TRBJ2-5
V gene: TRBV20-1
clone size: .
D gene: .

CDR3 DNA: TGCGCCAGCAGTGACCCGACAGGAGGGAACACCGGGGAGCTGTTTTTT
CDR3 protein: CASSDPTGGNTGELFF
J gene: TRBJ2-2
V gene: TRBV10-1
clone size: .
D gene: .

CDR3 DNA: TGTGCCAGCAGTTTTGCAGGGGGTGATGGCTACACCTTC
CDR3 protein: CASSFAGGDGYTF
J gene: TRBJ1-2
V gene: TRBV28
clone size: .
D gene: TRBD1

CDR3 DNA: TGTGCCAGCAGTGACGCGACGAGCGGGAGTAATACGCAGTATTTT
CDR3 protein: CASSDATSGSNTQYF
J gene: TRBJ2-3
V gene: TRBV6-4
clone size: medium-sized
D gene: TRBD2

CDR3 DNA: TGTGCCACCTCCGGGACAGCTACCTACGAGCAGTACTTC
CDR3 protein: CATSGTATYEQYF
J gene: TRBJ2-7
V gene: TRBV10-3
clone size: .
D gene: TRBD1

CDR3 DNA: TGCAGCGTTGAGTACTCTGGTTCCTACAATGAGCAGTTCTTC
CDR3 protein: CSVEYSGSYNEQFF
J gene: TRBJ2-1
V gene: TRBV29-1
clone size: .
D gene: .

CDR3 DNA: TGTGCCAGTAGTATACGGTGGGAGAGTGTCCCTTACGAGCAGTACTTC
CDR3 protein: CASSIRWESVPYEQYF
J gene: TRBJ2-7
V gene: TRBV19
clone size: .
D gene: .

CDR3 DNA: TGTGCCAGCAGTGCACAGGGGGCATCGCACGAGCAGTACTTC
CDR3 protein: CASSAQGASHEQYF
J gene: TRBJ2-7
V gene: TRBV27
clone size: .
D gene: TRBD1

CDR3 DNA: TGTGCCAGCAGGGTTGACTTATCCGATACGCAGTATTTT
CDR3 protein: CASRVDLSDTQYF
J gene: TRBJ2-3
V gene: TRBV28
clone size: .
D gene: .

CDR3 DNA: TGTGCCAGCAGCTTAGCGGCAGGGGGCCCGGCTGACATTCAGTACTTC
CDR3 protein: CASSLAAGGPADIQYF
J gene: TRBJ2-4
V gene: TRBV13
clone size: .
D gene: TRBD1

CDR3 DNA: TGCGCCAGCAGCTTGGTTCAGGCAAGAAACAATGAGCAGTTCTTC
CDR3 protein: CASSLVQARNNEQFF
J gene: TRBJ2-1
V gene: TRBV5-1
clone size: .
D gene: .

CDR3 DNA: TGTGCCAGCAGCGACAGGGGCAATGAGCAGTTCTTC
CDR3 protein: CASSDRGNEQFF
J gene: TRBJ2-1
V gene: TRBV5-4
clone size: .
D gene: TRBD1

CDR3 DNA: TGTGCCAGCAGCTTCAGAACCGGGGGAAATCAGCCCCAGCATTTT
CDR3 protein: CASSFRTGGNQPQHF
J gene: TRBJ1-5
V gene: TRBV7-2
clone size: .
D gene: .

CDR3 DNA: TGTGCCAGCAGCTATGGACCCGGGGGTCAGCCCCAGCATTTT
CDR3 protein: CASSYGPGGQPQHF
J gene: TRBJ1-5
V gene: TRBV13
clone size: .
D gene: .

CDR3 DNA: TGCAGCGCCCGACAGGGGGAGACCCAGTACTTC
CDR3 protein: CSARQGETQYF
J gene: TRBJ2-5
V gene: TRBV29-1
clone size: .
D gene: TRBD1

CDR3 DNA: TGTGCCATCACTTATCAGCCCCAGCATTTT
CDR3 protein: CAITYQPQHF
J gene: TRBJ1-5
V gene: TRBV10-3
clone size: .
D gene: .

CDR3 DNA: TGTGCCAGCTCACCGAACGGCTATGGCTACACCTTC
CDR3 protein: CASSPNGYGYTF
J gene: TRBJ1-2
V gene: TRBV18
clone size: .
D gene: .

CDR3 DNA: TGTGCCAGCAGCCAAGCTGCCAACTCTCAGGATCTTAAAGCTTTCTTT
CDR3 protein: CASSQAANSQDLKAFF
J gene: TRBJ1-1
V gene: TRBV14
clone size: .
D gene: .

CDR3 DNA: TGCAGCGCTCTAGCGCTGACAATCGAGCAGTTCTTC
CDR3 protein: CSALALTIEQFF
J gene: TRBJ2-1
V gene: TRBV29-1
clone size: .
D gene: .

CDR3 DNA: TGTGCCAGCTCACCATTAGGAGATGGCGAGCAGTACTTC
CDR3 protein: CASSPLGDGEQYF
J gene: TRBJ2-7
V gene: TRBV18
clone size: .
D gene: .

CDR3 DNA: TGTGCCAGCAGCTTAGCACCGGGACAGGGGAAAGAGACCCAGTACTTC
CDR3 protein: CASSLAPGQGKETQYF
J gene: TRBJ2-5
V gene: TRBV11-2
clone size: .
D gene: TRBD1

CDR3 DNA: TGCGCCACCTCGAGAACCCCCGGGACAGGGGCCCTGAAGAACACCGGGGAGCTGTTTTTT
CDR3 protein: CATSRTPGTGALKNTGELFF
J gene: TRBJ2-2
V gene: TRBV5-1
clone size: .
D gene: TRBD1

CDR3 DNA: TGCAGCGCCGCCGGAGCGGGGGGGCCACCCGATGAGCAGTTCTTC
CDR3 protein: CSAAGAGGPPDEQFF
J gene: TRBJ2-1
V gene: TRBV29-1
clone size: .
D gene: TRBD2

CDR3 DNA: TGCAGCGTTGAAGATCGAGGGGGCAGGGTAGATACGCAGTATTTT
CDR3 protein: CSVEDRGGRVDTQYF
J gene: TRBJ2-3
V gene: TRBV29-1
clone size: .
D gene: TRBD1

CDR3 DNA: TGTGCCAGCTCACCGAGTGGAACGGGGATTCAGCCCCAGCATTTT
CDR3 protein: CASSPSGTGIQPQHF
J gene: TRBJ1-5
V gene: TRBV18
clone size: .
D gene: .

CDR3 DNA: TGTGCCAGCAGCTCTACTTACAGGGGGGATGGCACTGAAGCTTTCTTT
CDR3 protein: CASSSTYRGDGTEAFF
J gene: TRBJ1-1
V gene: TRBV7-3
clone size: .
D gene: TRBD1

CDR3 DNA: TGTGCCAGCAGCTATAAACAGGGGCGGGTAGGCACTGAAGCTTTCTTT
CDR3 protein: CASSYKQGRVGTEAFF
J gene: TRBJ1-1
V gene: TRBV28
clone size: .
D gene: TRBD1

CDR3 DNA: TGTGCCAGCAGCTCGCCAATTAGGGGGTCCACTGAAGCTTTCTTT
CDR3 protein: CASSSPIRGSTEAFF
J gene: TRBJ1-1
V gene: TRBV5-4
clone size: .
D gene: .

CDR3 DNA: TGTGCCAGCAGTGGGCGGGAGGGCACTGAAGCTTTCTTT
CDR3 protein: CASSGREGTEAFF
J gene: TRBJ1-1
V gene: TRBV2
clone size: .
D gene: .

CDR3 DNA: TGTGCCAGTAGTAACCCGGCCCGGGGAAAACTGTTTTTT
CDR3 protein: CASSNPARGKLFF
J gene: TRBJ1-4
V gene: TRBV19
clone size: .
D gene: .

CDR3 DNA: TGCGCCAGCAGCTTTGGCGGGGGGCGCGACTACGAGCAGTACTTC
CDR3 protein: CASSFGGGRDYEQYF
J gene: TRBJ2-7
V gene: TRBV5-1
clone size: .
D gene: TRBD2

CDR3 DNA: TGTGCCAGCAGCCTAGGGACAGCCGATAATGGCTACACCTTC
CDR3 protein: CASSLGTADNGYTF
J gene: TRBJ1-2
V gene: TRBV4-2
clone size: .
D gene: TRBD1